This T cell receptor (beta chain) was captured in a study of technical replicates of blood from a handful of donors (dated by TCRdb to about 2017). Note on this clone: Which antigen it targets is not known. Base qualities are missing; no much larger clone stands one base away.

The CDR3 covers 16 residues, taking in both the cysteine and the phenylalanine. Only the CDR3 part of the read is kept: 48 bases, read in frame from the first base. V is cut by 1 base and J by 7 bases, and the space between the germline ends is 20 bases. CDR1 and CDR2, per the germline V gene, are SGHRS and YFSETQ. Libraries were prepared through the immunoSEQ multiplex PCR assay. TCRdb carries this immuneACCESS record with in-frame sequences only. Its versions omit some clonotypes, under half of them owing to an unresolved V gene in the studies checked, with the rest unexplained. The sample table holds around 79,000 clones, of which roughly 94% were seen once. The top ten hold approximately 0.25% of the sample.

The TCR sequence derives from a human donor in good health. The chain was built from TRBV5-1 and TRBJ1-2, with the D gene call left open. Sample: T cells isolated from PBMCs. The DNA is as follows: TGCGCCAGCAGCTTGTTACTCGCCGCGGCTATGGGTGGCTACACCTTC. Translated, it reads CASSLLLAAAMGGYTF.